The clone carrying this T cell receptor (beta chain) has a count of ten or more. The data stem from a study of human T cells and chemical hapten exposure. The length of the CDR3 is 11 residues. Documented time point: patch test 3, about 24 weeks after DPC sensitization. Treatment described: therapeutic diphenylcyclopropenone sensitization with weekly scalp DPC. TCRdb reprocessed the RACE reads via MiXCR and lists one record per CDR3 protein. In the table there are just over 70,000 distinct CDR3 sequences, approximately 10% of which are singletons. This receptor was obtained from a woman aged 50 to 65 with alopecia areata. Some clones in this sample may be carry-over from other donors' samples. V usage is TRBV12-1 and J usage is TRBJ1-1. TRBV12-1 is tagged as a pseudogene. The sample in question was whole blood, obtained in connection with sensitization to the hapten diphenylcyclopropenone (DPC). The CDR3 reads CATQFGREAFF. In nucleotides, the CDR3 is TGTGCCACTCAATTTGGACGGGAAGCTTTCTTT.